The clone carrying this TCR beta chain was found once. This entry is derived from a study of blood T cell repertoires in COVID-19. Overall study: Sources were T cells, B-cell-depleted T cells, or PBMCs; the material itself was cDNA or gDNA.

This CDR3 has 15 residues. V shed 4 bases and J 6 bases; nucleotides not matched to a gene: 7. From germline, CDR1 is SNHLY and CDR2 FYNNEI. Assay used: immunoSEQ multiplex PCR; TCRdb lists only in-frame clones, some missing. The data show approximately 250,000 clones, over 75% seen once. The source of this sequence is a human donor in a cohort sampled during active COVID-19. The chain joins TRBV2 to TRBJ1-5, with TRBD1 matching 9 bases. Sequencing used peripheral blood. CDR3 sequence reads: CASSGGQGKIQPQHF. In DNA form, the CDR3 reads TGTGCCAGCAGTGGCGGACAGGGGAAGATTCAGCCCCAGCATTTT.